A single sample gave rise to the 2 T cell receptor beta chains below, sequenced in a study of blood T cell repertoires in COVID-19. Assay: immunoSEQ multiplex PCR; the TCRdb copy retains only in-frame clones and omits some. The data show over 25,000 clones, more than 80% seen once. The material sequenced was peripheral blood. Receptor source: a woman aged 80 or older with acute or convalescent COVID-19.

This clone is categorized as medium-sized. The chain carries TRBV27 and TRBJ2-7; TRBD2 is a possible D gene (6 bases). The V end was cut by 4 bases, the J end by 6 bases, with 13 bases between. This CDR3 contains 13 residues. The V gene's germline CDR1 is MNHEY and CDR2 SMNVEV (reference sequence). The CDR3 reads CASSWVGGPEQYF. Written as DNA, the CDR3 is TGTGCCAGCAGTTGGGTGGGAGGTCCCGAGCAGTACTTC.

The CDR3 sequence: CASSPRLGQGYTF. Written as DNA, the CDR3 is TGTGCCAGCAGTCCCCGTCTTGGACAGGGCTACACCTTC. The chain carries TRBV12-3 or TRBV12-4 and TRBJ1-2; D perhaps matches TRBD1 (6 bases). V lost 5 bases to trimming and J lost 8 bases, with 15 bases between them. CDR3 size: 13 residues.